Sequencing of this T cell receptor (beta chain) was carried out in a study of metastatic and nonmetastatic thyroid tumors. MiXCR was used by TCRdb to re-call the PCR reads. The table shows about 19,000 clones, with about a quarter occurring only once. Each patient came to thyroid surgery without any prior treatment (of any kind). The germline gives CDR1 DFQATT, CDR2 SNEGSKA (reference sequence). This CDR3 has 13 amino acids. V lost 2 bases to trimming and J lost 10 bases, with 12 bases between them. Sequenced sample: blood. This rearrangement joins TRBV20-1 to TRBJ1-6; D ambiguous. This receptor was taken from a male donor with papillary thyroid cancer or a benign thyroid nodule (not recorded which). Some clones in this sample may be carry-over from other donors' samples. CDR3 DNA sequence: TGCAGTGCTAGATTAGGGATAGGATCACCCCTCCACTTT. Protein sequence: CSARLGIGSPLHF.